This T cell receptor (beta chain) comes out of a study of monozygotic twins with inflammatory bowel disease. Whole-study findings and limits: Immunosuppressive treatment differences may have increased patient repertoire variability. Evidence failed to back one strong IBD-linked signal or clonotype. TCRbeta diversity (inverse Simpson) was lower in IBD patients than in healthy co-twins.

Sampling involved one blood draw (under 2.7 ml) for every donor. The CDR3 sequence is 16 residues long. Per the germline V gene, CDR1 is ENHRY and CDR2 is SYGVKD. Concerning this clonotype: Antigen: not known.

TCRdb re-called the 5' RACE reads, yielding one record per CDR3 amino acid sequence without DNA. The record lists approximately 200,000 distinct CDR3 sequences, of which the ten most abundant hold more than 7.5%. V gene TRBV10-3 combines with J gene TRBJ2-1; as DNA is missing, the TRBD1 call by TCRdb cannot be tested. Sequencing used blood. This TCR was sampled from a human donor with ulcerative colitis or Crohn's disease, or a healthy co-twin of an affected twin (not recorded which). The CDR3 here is CAISQQGQSSYNEQFF.